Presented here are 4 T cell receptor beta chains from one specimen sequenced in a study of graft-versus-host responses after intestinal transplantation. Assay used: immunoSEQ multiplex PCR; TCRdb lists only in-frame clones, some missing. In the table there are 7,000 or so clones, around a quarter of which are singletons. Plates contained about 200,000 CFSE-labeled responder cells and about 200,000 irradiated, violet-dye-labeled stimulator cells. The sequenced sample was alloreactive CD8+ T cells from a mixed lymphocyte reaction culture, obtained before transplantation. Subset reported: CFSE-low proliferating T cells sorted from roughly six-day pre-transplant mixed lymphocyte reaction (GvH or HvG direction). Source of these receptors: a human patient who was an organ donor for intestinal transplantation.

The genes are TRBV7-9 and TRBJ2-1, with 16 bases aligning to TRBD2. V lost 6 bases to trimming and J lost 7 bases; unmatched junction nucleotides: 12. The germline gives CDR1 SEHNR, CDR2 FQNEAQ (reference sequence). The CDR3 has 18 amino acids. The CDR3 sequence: CASSDPGLAGGRGNEQFF. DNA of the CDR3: TGTGCCAGCAGTGACCCGGGACTAGCGGGAGGGCGGGGAAATGAGCAGTTCTTC.

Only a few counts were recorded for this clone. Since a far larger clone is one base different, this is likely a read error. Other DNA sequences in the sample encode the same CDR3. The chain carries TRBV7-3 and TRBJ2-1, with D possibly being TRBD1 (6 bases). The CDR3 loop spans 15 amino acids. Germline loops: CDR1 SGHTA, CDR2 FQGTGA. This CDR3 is CASSLAQGFYNEQFF. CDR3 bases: TGTGCCAGTAGCTTAGCACAGGGTTTCTACAATGAGCAGTTCTTC.

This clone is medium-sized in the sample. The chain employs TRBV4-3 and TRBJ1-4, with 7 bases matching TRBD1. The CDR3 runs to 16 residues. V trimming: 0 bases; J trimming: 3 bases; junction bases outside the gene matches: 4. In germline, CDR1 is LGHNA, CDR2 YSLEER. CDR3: CASSQDSGTANEKLFF. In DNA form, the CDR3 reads TGCGCCAGCAGCCAAGACTCGGGGACAGCTAATGAAAAACTGTTTTTT.

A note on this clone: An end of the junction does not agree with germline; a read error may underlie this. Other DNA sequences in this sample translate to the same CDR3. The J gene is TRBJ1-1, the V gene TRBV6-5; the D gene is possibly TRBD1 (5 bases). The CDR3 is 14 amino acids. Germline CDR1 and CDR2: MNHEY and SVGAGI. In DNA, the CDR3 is TGTGCCAGCAGTTACAGTTTCGGCAGGGATGAAGCGTTCTTT. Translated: CASSYSFGRDEAFF.